The clone carrying this T cell receptor (beta chain) showed up just once. This specimen comes from a study of CD8 T cells in Susac syndrome. High-throughput TCR beta sequencing covered peripheral CD8+ and CD4+ T cells. TEMRA cells were FACS-enriched, unlike CD8+ and CD4+ T cells, which were negatively isolated. After extraction with the RNeasy kit, 0.5 to 1 ug of the RNA was reverse transcribed using random hexamers. Each CDR3 protein gets one entry after TCRdb re-called the immunoSEQ multiplex PCR reads with MiXCR. The sample has about 120,000 distinct CDR3 sequences; around 95% are singletons. Deletions cut 6 bases from V and 3 bases from J, with 5 bases between. This CDR3 comprises 12 residues. Looked up from germline, CDR1 is MNHEY and CDR2 is SVGAGI.

Sequencing was done on a sample of CD4+ T cells from PBMCs. The receptor was derived from a human donor in good health. The V call is TRBV6-5, the J call TRBJ2-2; D call uncertain. The CDR3 spells CASRLYTGELFF. DNA of the CDR3: TGTGCCAGCAGGCTTTACACCGGGGAGCTGTTTTTT.